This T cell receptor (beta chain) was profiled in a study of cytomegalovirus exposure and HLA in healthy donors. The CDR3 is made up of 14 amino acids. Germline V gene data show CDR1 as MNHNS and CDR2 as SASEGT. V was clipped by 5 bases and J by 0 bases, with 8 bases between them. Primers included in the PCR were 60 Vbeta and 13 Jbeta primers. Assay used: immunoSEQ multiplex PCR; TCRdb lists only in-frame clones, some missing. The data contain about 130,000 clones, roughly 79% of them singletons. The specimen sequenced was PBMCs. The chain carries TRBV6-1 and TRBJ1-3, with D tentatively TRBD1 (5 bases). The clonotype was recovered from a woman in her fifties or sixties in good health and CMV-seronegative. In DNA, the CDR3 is TGTGCCAGCAGTAGGGGAACCTCTGGAAACACCATATATTTT. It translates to CASSRGTSGNTIYF.